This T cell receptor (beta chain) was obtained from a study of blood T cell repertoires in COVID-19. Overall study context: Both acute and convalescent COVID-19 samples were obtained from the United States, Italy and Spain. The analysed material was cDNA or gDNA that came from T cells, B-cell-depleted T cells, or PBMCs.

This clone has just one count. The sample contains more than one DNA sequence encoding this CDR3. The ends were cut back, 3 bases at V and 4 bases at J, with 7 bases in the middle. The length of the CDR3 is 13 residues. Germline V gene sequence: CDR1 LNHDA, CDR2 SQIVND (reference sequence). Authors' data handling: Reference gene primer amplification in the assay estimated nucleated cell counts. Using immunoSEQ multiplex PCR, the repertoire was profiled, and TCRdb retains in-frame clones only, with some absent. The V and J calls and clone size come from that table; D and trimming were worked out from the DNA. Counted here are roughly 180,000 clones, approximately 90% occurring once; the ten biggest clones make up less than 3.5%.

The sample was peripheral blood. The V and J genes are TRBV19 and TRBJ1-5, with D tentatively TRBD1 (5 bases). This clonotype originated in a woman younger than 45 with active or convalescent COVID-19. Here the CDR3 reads CASSIRQNQPQHF. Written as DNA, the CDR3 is TGTGCCAGTAGTATTAGACAGAATCAGCCCCAGCATTTT.